Presented here are 26 T cell receptor beta chains from one specimen sequenced in a study of CD8+ T cells in alopecia areata. Extracted RNA was reverse transcribed into cDNA, the sequencing template. Clones were read by immunoSEQ multiplex PCR, and TCRdb kept only the in-frame ones, dropping some. The sample lists roughly 130,000 clones; 45% to 60% were seen once. The source was CD4+ T cells sorted from blood, collected at week 0. The receptors were gathered from a human donor with alopecia areata.

This sequence joins TRBV6-8 and TRBJ1-2; no clear D gene. The CDR3 consists of 13 residues. The germline V and J ends were trimmed by 6 bases and 3 bases, with 11 bases remaining between them. Germline V gene sequence: CDR1 MNHGY, CDR2 SAAAGT. The CDR3 sequence: CASRRDTDYGYTF. CDR3 sequence (DNA): TGTGCCAGCAGACGAGACACAGACTATGGCTACACCTTC.

This clone was seen only a few times. V is TRBV7-2 and J is TRBJ2-2; 8 nucleotides agree with TRBD2. The CDR3 has 15 residues. With 0 bases clipped from V and 7 bases from J, the junction kept 4 bases outside the gene matches. The germline gives CDR1 SGHTA, CDR2 FQGNSA. The CDR3 coding sequence is TGTGCCAGCAGCTTAGCTAGCGGGGTTGGCGGGGAGCTGTTTTTT. Encoded protein: CASSLASGVGGELFF.

The chain joins TRBV5-4 to TRBJ2-7; unclear D gene. Trimming shortened V by 4 bases and J by 5 bases, and 10 bases separated the two germline ends. There are 12 residues in the CDR3. In germline, CDR1 is SGHNT, CDR2 YYREEE (reference sequence). CDR3 region: CASSPGYNEQYF. For the CDR3, the DNA is TGTGCCAGCAGCCCCGGTTACAACGAGCAGTACTTC.

This chain joins TRBV9 and TRBJ2-1, with D hard to call. CDR3 length: 11 amino acids. Trimming took 0 bases from V and 5 from J, leaving 0 bases between them. Looked up from germline, CDR1 is SGDLS and CDR2 is YYNGEE. The CDR3 protein is CASSVDNEQFF. The DNA for the CDR3 is TGTGCCAGCAGCGTAGACAATGAGCAGTTCTTC.

The chain joins TRBV6-5 to TRBJ1-4, with 7 bases matching TRBD1. The CDR3 has 16 amino acids. V lost 0 bases, J lost 5 bases, and 6 bases stayed unmatched. In germline, CDR1 is MNHEY, CDR2 SVGAGI. The CDR3 bases are TGTGCCAGCAGTTACTCGCGGGACAGCCGAAATGAAAAACTGTTTTTT. This translates into CASSYSRDSRNEKLFF.

V is TRBV5-6 and J is TRBJ2-1, with D possibly being TRBD1 (5 bases). The CDR3 covers 13 residues. Looked up from germline, CDR1 is SGHDT and CDR2 is YYEEEE. Trimming shortened V by 3 bases and J by 8 bases, and 12 bases separated the two germline ends. DNA of the CDR3: TGTGCCAGCAGCTCTCAGCAGGGCCATGAGCAGTTCTTC. This gives the protein CASSSQQGHEQFF.

This clone has more than one count but fewer than ten. In nucleotides, the CDR3 is TGTGCCAGCAGCTTCTCGGAAGAGACCCAGTACTTC. Translating it yields CASSFSEETQYF. The gene calls are TRBV11-2 and TRBJ2-5; D is undetermined. Looked up from germline, CDR1 is SGHAT and CDR2 is FQNNGV. Between the trimmed V and J ends, which lost 3 bases and 3 bases, there was a span of 5 bases. The CDR3 runs to 12 residues.

This sequence joins TRBV6-6 and TRBJ2-1; TRBD2 aligns across 7 bases. Losses at the gene ends were 6 bases for V and 5 bases for J; bases not matched to a gene: 7. The germline V gene encodes CDR1 MNHNY and CDR2 SVGAGI (reference sequence). The CDR3 sequence is 14 residues long. The CDR3 here is CASSPWGGDNEQFF. CDR3 DNA: TGTGCCAGCAGCCCCTGGGGGGGTGACAATGAGCAGTTCTTC.

The sample holds one count of this clone. The chain couples TRBV5-1 to TRBJ2-1, with D unresolved. Germline V lookup: CDR1 SGHRS, CDR2 YFSETQ. The CDR3 sequence is 14 residues long. Trimming pared 4 bases from V and 5 bases from J, leaving 13 bases between. CDR3 in amino acids: CASSRPATHNEQFF. CDR3 nucleotide sequence: TGCGCCAGCAGCAGGCCAGCTACCCACAATGAGCAGTTCTTC.

In regard to this clone: One junction end does not reproduce the germline sequence, and a read error may be involved. The V and J genes are TRBV2 and TRBJ1-1; no reliable D call. Germline assignment: CDR1 SNHLY and CDR2 FYNNEI. This CDR3 is built from 15 residues. The CDR3 sequence is CASSRHPSLNTKAFF. The CDR3, as DNA: TGTGCCAGCAGTCGACACCCATCCTTGAACACTAAAGCTTTCTTT.

The chain couples TRBV7-7 to TRBJ2-1; a possible D gene is TRBD2 (6 bases). Germline loops: CDR1 SSHAT, CDR2 FNYEAQ (reference sequence). The CDR3 sequence is 15 residues long. Trimming pared 3 bases from V and 4 bases from J, leaving 13 bases between. CDR3 region: CASSLTGDGYNEQFF. The DNA for the CDR3 is TGTGCCAGCAGCTTGACGGGGGATGGGTACAATGAGCAGTTCTTC. Variable domain in full (rest from reference TRBV7-7 and TRBJ2-1): GAGVSQSPRYKVTKRGQDVTLRCDPISSHATLYWYQQALGQGPEFLTYFNYEAQPDKSGLPSDRFSAERPEGSISTLTIQRTEQRDSAMYRCASSLTGDGYNEQFFGPGTRLTVL.

There are a few counts of this clone. The genes are TRBV5-1 and TRBJ2-7; D gene unclear. The V gene's germline CDR1 is SGHRS and CDR2 YFSETQ. The V end was cut by 5 bases, the J end by 2 bases, with 8 bases between. This CDR3 has 12 residues. The chain's CDR3 is CASRELAYEQYF. The CDR3 coding sequence is TGCGCCAGCAGGGAGCTCGCCTACGAGCAGTACTTC.

The chain combines TRBV6-4 with TRBJ1-5, with 7 bases identical to TRBD1. The CDR3 extends over 13 amino acids. Per the germline V gene, CDR1 is MRHNA and CDR2 is SNTAGT. V was clipped by 4 bases and J by 6 bases; unmatched bases: 3. For the CDR3, the DNA is TGTGCCAGCAGTGGGGACAGAACTCAGCCCCAGCATTTT. Translating gives CASSGDRTQPQHF.

This sequence joins TRBV6-6 and TRBJ2-7, with 8 bases identical to TRBD1. V was clipped by 6 bases and J by 2 bases; unmatched bases: 9. Germline V gene sequence: CDR1 MNHNY, CDR2 SVGAGI (reference sequence). The CDR3 has 15 amino acids. Written as DNA, the CDR3 is TGTGCCAGCAGCCAACGCCCCAGGGGGCCCTACGAGCAGTACTTC. It codes for CASSQRPRGPYEQYF.

This chain links TRBV15 with TRBJ1-2; D unclear. The CDR3 length is 12 residues. Germline V gives CDR1 LNHNV, CDR2 YYDKDF (reference sequence). V shed 0 bases and J shed 8 bases, with 7 bases lying between them. The CDR3 loop is CATSRDAVGYTF. Written as DNA, the CDR3 is TGTGCCACCAGCAGAGACGCCGTAGGCTACACCTTC.

The genes are TRBV4-2 and TRBJ2-1; D gene unclear. Deletions cut 1 base from V and 0 bases from J, with 7 bases between. Germline CDR1 and CDR2: LGHNA and YNFKEQ. This CDR3 spans 15 amino acids. The DNA for the CDR3 is TGTGCCAGCAGCCAAGCGGTGAACTCCTACAATGAGCAGTTCTTC. The encoded protein is CASSQAVNSYNEQFF.

The rearrangement joins TRBV30 to TRBJ1-1; D gene ambiguous. The CDR3 contains 12 residues. The germline V gene encodes CDR1 GTSNPN and CDR2 SVGIG (reference sequence). Trimming took off 2 bases at V and 4 bases at J, with 8 bases between the two ends. CDR3 sequence (DNA): TGTGCCTGGAGTAGGGCGAGCACTGAAGCTTTCTTT. Its protein is CAWSRASTEAFF.

In its sample, this clone was seen once. The chain couples TRBV5-6 to TRBJ2-1; 11 positions match TRBD1. The CDR3 loop spans 15 amino acids. CDR1 and CDR2 from the germline V gene are SGHDT and YYEEEE. V was clipped by 3 bases and J by 7 bases; unmatched bases: 6. CDR3 sequence (DNA): TGTGCCAGCAGCTGGACCGGGACAGGGGGAAATGAGCAGTTCTTC. The encoded protein is CASSWTGTGGNEQFF.

V usage is TRBV10-3 and J usage is TRBJ2-1; 11 bases agree with TRBD2. The ends lost 3 bases at V and 4 bases at J; junction bases unmatched: 5. The CDR3 consists of 16 residues. Germline V gene sequence: CDR1 ENHRY, CDR2 SYGVKD. In nucleotides, the CDR3 is TGTGCCATCAGTGATTGGACTAGCGGGCAGTACAATGAGCAGTTCTTC. Protein sequence: CAISDWTSGQYNEQFF.

J is TRBJ2-2 and V is TRBV27; D uncertain. Trimming stripped 3 bases from V and 4 bases from J, with 9 bases between. This CDR3 region has 14 residues. Germline values: CDR1 MNHEY, CDR2 SMNVEV (reference sequence). The CDR3 sequence: CASSFGSGTGELFF. Here the CDR3 DNA reads TGTGCCAGCAGTTTTGGGTCCGGCACCGGGGAGCTGTTTTTT.

The rearrangement uses TRBV5-1 and TRBJ2-3; D unclear. Germline lookup yields CDR1 SGHRS and CDR2 YFSETQ. V lost 5 bases and J 4 bases, leaving 11 bases between the germline ends. CDR3 size: 13 residues. This chain's CDR3 is CASRNQKADTQYF. The CDR3 DNA reads TGCGCCAGCAGGAATCAAAAGGCAGATACGCAGTATTTT.

Comments on this clone: A junction end diverges from the germline sequence, so it may reflect a read error. The chain uses TRBV29-1 and TRBJ2-3; the D gene could be TRBD1 or TRBD2 (6 bases each). From germline, CDR1 is SQVTM and CDR2 ANQGSEA. The CDR3 covers 12 residues. This CDR3 reads CSVEDHGGLGHF. The CDR3 DNA reads TGCAGCGTTGAAGATCATGGGGGGCTCGGGCATTTT.

This clone showed up just once. The rearrangement joins TRBV4-1 to TRBJ2-5; 10 bases align to TRBD1. The V gene end was trimmed by 3 bases and the J gene end by 5 bases; junction bases not matched to a gene: 9. Per germline, CDR1 MGHRA and CDR2 YSYEKL. The CDR3 has 16 amino acids. CDR3 nucleotides: TGCGCCAGCAGCCACCCCTCGACAGGGGGCGGCGAGACCCAGTACTTC. Protein sequence: CASSHPSTGGGETQYF.

The chain links TRBV7-9 to TRBJ1-1; a weak D match, TRBD1 (6 bases). Germline-derived CDR1 and CDR2 are SEHNR and FQNEAQ (reference sequence). The CDR3 has 16 residues. The V end lost 4 bases, the J end lost 0 bases, and 15 bases lay between the germline ends. The CDR3 region is CASSSTGMGMNTEAFF. CDR3 sequence (DNA): TGTGCCAGCAGCTCAACAGGGATGGGTATGAACACTGAAGCTTTCTTT.

This clone was detected only a few times. J is TRBJ2-5 and V is TRBV7-2; 7 bases fit TRBD1. V lost 5 bases and J lost 5; bases outside the gene matches: 8. This CDR3 spans 14 amino acids. CDR1 SGHTA and CDR2 FQGNSA come from the germline V gene. The CDR3 is CASSLRDSIETQYF. The CDR3 bases are TGTGCCAGCAGCCTCCGGGACAGTATCGAGACCCAGTACTTC.

In the case of this clone: A read error may account for a junction end that differs from germline. V and J are TRBV12-5 and TRBJ2-1; perhaps TRBD1 as D (5 bases). The CDR3 is 13 residues long. CDR1 LGHNT and CDR2 FRNRAP come from the germline V gene. CDR3 DNA: TGTGCTAGTGGCTTGGACACATACAATGAGCAGTTCTTC. Protein sequence: CASGLDTYNEQFF.